The source of this T cell receptor beta chain is a study of control samples from healthy donors and cancer patients. Per the germline V gene, CDR1 is SGHDN and CDR2 is FVKESK. This CDR3 spans 13 amino acids. Trimming removed 0 bases from V and 6 bases from J, with 9 bases in between. Sequenced by immunoSEQ multiplex PCR; TCRdb stores in-frame clones only, minus some. Here the sample spans 170,000 or so clones, around 90% being singletons. This receptor was obtained from a woman aged 40 to 55 in good health. J is TRBJ2-7 and V is TRBV14, with D tentatively TRBD2 (6 bases). The sample taken for sequencing was blood. CDR3 nucleotides: TGTGCCAGCAGCCAAGATTGGGGGGTCGAGCAGTACTTC. This translates into CASSQDWGVEQYF.